This T cell receptor beta chain emerged from a study of CD8 T cells in ankylosing spondylitis. TCRdb passed the 5' RACE reads through MiXCR, listing each CDR3 protein once. This table has about 220,000 distinct CDR3 sequences, 6% to 8% appearing once. Study-level points and caveats: Ankylosing spondylitis blood seemed to carry a telltale TCR beta motif made of under ten highly homologous variants.

This clonotype was counted many times. Its target is unknown. Per the germline V gene, CDR1 is DFQATT and CDR2 is SNEGSKA (reference sequence). The CDR3 has 15 residues. V was clipped by 2 bases and J by 2 bases; unmatched bases: 4. The gene calls are TRBV20-1 and TRBJ2-5, with 11 bases lining up with TRBD2. This sequence was found in a male donor with ankylosing spondylitis. Sequenced material: blood, either unsorted or a sorted T cell fraction (not recorded which). The CDR3 DNA follows: TGCAGTGCTAGAAGACTAGCGGGGTTACAAGAGACCCAGTACTTC. It yields the protein CSARRLAGLQETQYF.